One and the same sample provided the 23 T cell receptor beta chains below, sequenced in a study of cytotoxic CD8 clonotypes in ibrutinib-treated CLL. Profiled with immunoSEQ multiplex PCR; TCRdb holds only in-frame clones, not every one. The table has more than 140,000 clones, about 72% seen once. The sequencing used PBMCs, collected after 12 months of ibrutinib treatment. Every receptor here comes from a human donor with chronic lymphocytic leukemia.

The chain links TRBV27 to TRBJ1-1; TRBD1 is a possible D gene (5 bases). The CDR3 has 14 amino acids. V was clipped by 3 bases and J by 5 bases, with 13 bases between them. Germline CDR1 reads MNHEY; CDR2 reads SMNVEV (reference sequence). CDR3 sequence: CASSFFGGGTEAFF. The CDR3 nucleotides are TGTGCCAGCAGTTTCTTCGGGGGAGGTACTGAAGCTTTCTTT.

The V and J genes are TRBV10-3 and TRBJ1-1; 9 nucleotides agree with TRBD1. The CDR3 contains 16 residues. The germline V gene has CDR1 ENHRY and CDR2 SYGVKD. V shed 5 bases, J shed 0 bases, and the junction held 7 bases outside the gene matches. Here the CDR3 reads CAISQGQGHMNTEAFF. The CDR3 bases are TGTGCCATCAGTCAGGGACAGGGACACATGAACACTGAAGCTTTCTTT.

In DNA form, the CDR3 reads TGCGCCAGCAGCCAAGCAGGTCGAGGCGGGGGCTCCTACGAGCAGTACTTC. Protein product: CASSQAGRGGGSYEQYF. The genes are TRBV4-3 and TRBJ2-7, with 7 bases matching TRBD2. V shed 1 base and J 0 bases; nucleotides not matched to a gene: 9. The CDR3 consists of 17 residues. Germline assignment: CDR1 LGHNA and CDR2 YSLEER.

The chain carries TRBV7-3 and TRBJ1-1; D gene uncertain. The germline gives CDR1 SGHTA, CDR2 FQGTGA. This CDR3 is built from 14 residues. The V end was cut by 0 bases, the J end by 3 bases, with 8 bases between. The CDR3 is CASSLTWGDTEAFF. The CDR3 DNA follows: TGTGCCAGCAGCTTAACCTGGGGAGACACTGAAGCTTTCTTT.

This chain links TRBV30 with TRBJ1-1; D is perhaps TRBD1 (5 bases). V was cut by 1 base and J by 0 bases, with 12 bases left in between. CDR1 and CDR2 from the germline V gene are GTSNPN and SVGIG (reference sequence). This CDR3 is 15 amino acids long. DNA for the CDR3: TGTGCCTGGAGTGCTAGGGACCTTTTGAACACTGAAGCTTTCTTT. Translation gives CAWSARDLLNTEAFF.

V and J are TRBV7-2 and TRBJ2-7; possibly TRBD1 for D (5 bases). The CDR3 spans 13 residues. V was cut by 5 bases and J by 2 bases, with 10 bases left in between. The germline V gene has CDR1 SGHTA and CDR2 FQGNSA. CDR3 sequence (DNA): TGTGCCAGCAGCGCTGACAGAACCTACGAGCAGTACTTC. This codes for CASSADRTYEQYF.

In nucleotides, the CDR3 is TGTGCCAGCAGCCACCCGACTAGCGGGCCGACTAATGAGCAGTTCTTC. Protein product: CASSHPTSGPTNEQFF. The rearrangement joins TRBV13 to TRBJ2-1, with 10 bases aligning to TRBD2. CDR3 size: 16 residues. From germline, CDR1 is PRHDT and CDR2 FYEKMQ (reference sequence). V shed 5 bases and J 7 bases; nucleotides not matched to a gene: 11.

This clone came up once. The DNA of the CDR3 is TGTGCCAGCAGTTTACCCAGGGACGGTGAGCAGTACTTC. Translated: CASSLPRDGEQYF. The chain couples TRBV28 to TRBJ2-7; D assignment may be TRBD1 or TRBD2 (5 bases each). CDR1 MDHEN and CDR2 SYDVKM come from the germline V gene. Trimming took off 2 bases at V and 7 bases at J, with 12 bases between the two ends. The CDR3 is 13 amino acids.

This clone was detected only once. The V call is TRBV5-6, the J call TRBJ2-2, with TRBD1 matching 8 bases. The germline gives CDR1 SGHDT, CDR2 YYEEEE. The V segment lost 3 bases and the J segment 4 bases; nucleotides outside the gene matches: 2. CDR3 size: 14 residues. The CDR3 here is CASSSGTGTGELFF. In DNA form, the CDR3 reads TGTGCCAGCAGCTCAGGGACAGGCACCGGGGAGCTGTTTTTT.

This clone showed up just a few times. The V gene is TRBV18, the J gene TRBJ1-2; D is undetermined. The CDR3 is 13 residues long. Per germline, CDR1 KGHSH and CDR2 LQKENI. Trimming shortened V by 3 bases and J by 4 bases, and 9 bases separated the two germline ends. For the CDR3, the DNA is TGTGCCAGCTCACCGGAGGGTGGCTATGGCTACACCTTC. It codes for CASSPEGGYGYTF.

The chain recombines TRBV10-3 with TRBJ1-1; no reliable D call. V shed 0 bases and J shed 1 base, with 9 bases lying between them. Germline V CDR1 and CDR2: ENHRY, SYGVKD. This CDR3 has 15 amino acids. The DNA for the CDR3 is TGTGCCATCAGTGAGTCGCCGGGGAGGAACACTGAAGCTTTCTTT. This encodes CAISESPGRNTEAFF.

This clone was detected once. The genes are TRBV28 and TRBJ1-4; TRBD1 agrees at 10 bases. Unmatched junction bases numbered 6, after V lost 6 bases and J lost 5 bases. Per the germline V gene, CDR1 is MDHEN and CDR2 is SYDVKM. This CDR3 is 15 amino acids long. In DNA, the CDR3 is TGTGCCAGCAGCCGACCGGGACAGGGGAATGAAAAACTGTTTTTT. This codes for CASSRPGQGNEKLFF. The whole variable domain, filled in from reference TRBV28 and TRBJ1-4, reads DVKVTQSSRYLVKRTGEKVFLECVQDMDHENMFWYRQDPGLGLRLIYFSYDVKMKEKGDIPEGYSVSREKKERFSLILESASTNQTSMYLCASSRPGQGNEKLFFGSGTQLSVL.

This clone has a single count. The CDR3 loop reads CASQGANQPQHF. CDR3 nucleotides: TGTGCCAGCCAGGGTGCGAATCAGCCCCAGCATTTT. V is TRBV28 and J is TRBJ1-5, with D possibly matching TRBD1 (5 bases). Germline lookup yields CDR1 MDHEN and CDR2 SYDVKM. V was shortened by 8 bases and J by 4 bases, with 9 bases between the two germline ends. CDR3 size: 12 residues.

In DNA, the CDR3 is TGTGCCAGCAGCCCAGCCGGGGACGGGGAGCTGTTTTTT. It codes for CASSPAGDGELFF. This chain uses TRBV6-5 with TRBJ2-2; a possible D gene is TRBD2 (5 bases). V dropped 6 bases and J dropped 7 bases, with 12 bases sitting between them. The CDR3 is 13 amino acids. Germline V gives CDR1 MNHEY, CDR2 SVGAGI.

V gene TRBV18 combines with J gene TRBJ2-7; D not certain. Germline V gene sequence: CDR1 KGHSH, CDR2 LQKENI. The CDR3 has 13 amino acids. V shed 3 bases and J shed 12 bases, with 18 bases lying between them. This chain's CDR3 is CASSPRESQSPYF. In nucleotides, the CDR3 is TGTGCCAGCTCACCCCGTGAATCCCAGTCCCCGTACTTC.

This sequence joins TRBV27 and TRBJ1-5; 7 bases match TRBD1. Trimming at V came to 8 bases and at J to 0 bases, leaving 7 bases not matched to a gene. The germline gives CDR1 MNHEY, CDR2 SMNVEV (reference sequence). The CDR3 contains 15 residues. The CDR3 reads CASGDRPYSNQPQHF. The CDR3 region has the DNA TGTGCCAGCGGGGACAGACCATATAGCAATCAGCCCCAGCATTTT.

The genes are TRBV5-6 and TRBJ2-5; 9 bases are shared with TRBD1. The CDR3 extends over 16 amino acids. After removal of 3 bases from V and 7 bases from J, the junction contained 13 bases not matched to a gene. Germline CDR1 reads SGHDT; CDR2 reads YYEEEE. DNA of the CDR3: TGTGCCAGCAGCTGGGAAGGGACAGGGAGGTGGTTGACCCAGTACTTC. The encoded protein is CASSWEGTGRWLTQYF.

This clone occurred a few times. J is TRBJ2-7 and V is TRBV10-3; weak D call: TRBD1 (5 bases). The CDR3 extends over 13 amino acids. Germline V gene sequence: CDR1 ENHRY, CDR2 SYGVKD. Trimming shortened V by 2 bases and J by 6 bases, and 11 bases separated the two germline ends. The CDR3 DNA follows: TGTGCCATCAGTGAGAGACAGCCTAGCGAGCAGTACTTC. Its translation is CAISERQPSEQYF.

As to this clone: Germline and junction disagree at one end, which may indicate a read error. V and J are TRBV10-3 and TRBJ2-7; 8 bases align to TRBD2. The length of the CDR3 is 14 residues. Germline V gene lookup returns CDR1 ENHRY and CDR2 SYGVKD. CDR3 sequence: CASSEAGVRYEQYF. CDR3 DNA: TGTGCCAGCAGTGAAGCGGGGGTACGATATGAGCAGTACTTC.

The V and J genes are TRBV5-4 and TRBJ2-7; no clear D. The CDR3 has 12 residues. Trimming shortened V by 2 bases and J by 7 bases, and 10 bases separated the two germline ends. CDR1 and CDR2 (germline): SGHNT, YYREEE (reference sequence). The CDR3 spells CASSFLRDEQYF. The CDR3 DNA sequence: TGTGCCAGCAGCTTCCTGAGAGATGAGCAGTACTTC. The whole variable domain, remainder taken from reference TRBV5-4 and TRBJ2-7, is ETGVTQSPTHLIKTRGQQVTLRCSSQSGHNTVSWYQQALGQGPQFIFQYYREEENGRGNFPPRFSGLQFPNYSSELNVNALELDDSALYLCASSFLRDEQYFGPGTRLTVT.

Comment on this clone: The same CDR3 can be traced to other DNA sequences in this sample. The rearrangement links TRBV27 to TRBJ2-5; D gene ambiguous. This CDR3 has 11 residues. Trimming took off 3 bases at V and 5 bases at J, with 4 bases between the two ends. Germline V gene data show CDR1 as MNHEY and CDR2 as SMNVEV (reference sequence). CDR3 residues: CASSFRETQYF. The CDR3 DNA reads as TGTGCCAGCAGTTTTAGGGAGACCCAGTACTTC.

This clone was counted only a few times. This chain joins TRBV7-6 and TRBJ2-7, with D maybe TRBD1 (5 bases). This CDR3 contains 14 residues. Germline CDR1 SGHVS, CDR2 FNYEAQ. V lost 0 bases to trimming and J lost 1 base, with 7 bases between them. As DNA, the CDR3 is TGTGCCAGCAGCTTAGCAGGACATTCCTACGAGCAGTACTTC. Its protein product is CASSLAGHSYEQYF.

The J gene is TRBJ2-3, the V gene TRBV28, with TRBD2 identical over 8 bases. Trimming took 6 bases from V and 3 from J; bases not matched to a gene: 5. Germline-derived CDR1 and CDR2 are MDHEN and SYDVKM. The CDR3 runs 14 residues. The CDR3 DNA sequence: TGTGCCAGCAGCCCGGCGGGGGGAACAGATACGCAGTATTTT. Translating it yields CASSPAGGTDTQYF.